This T cell receptor (beta chain) derives from a study of STAT5B mutations in CD4+ large granular lymphocyte leukemia. Whole-study results and caveats: No patients shared main leukemic clonotypes, though about 25% appeared at low frequency elsewhere. Top patient clones used TRBV06 genes more often: 8/27 versus 2/35 in controls.

The sample holds a few counts of this clone. Its cognate antigen is unknown. How the authors handled the data: A productive frequency of 2.59 x 10-5 was the lowest detectable. TCRdb's copy holds only in-frame clones and misses some; the assay was immunoSEQ multiplex PCR. V and J calls and clone size are given by that table; D and trimming were obtained from the DNA. This table has about 38,000 clones, 75% to 85% appearing once. CDR1 is SGHTA, CDR2 FQGNSA, per germline. This CDR3 comprises 12 residues. Trimming shortened V by 4 bases and J by 15 bases, and 13 bases separated the two germline ends. The gene calls are TRBV7-2 and TRBJ1-6; D call uncertain. Sequenced input: CD4+ T cells from blood buffy coats. The source is a human donor in good health. This chain's CDR3 is CASSYRQVDLHF. The CDR3 DNA sequence: TGTGCCAGCAGCTACCGCCAAGTGGACCTCCACTTT.